This T cell receptor (beta chain) emerged from a study of shared clonotypes between healthy human individuals. Comments on this clone: Its antigen remains unidentified.

Study findings and constraints: Some naive CD4 clonotypes, around 4.7%, turned up in common across a handful of donors.

The authors distributed each subset's genomic DNA evenly over several immunoSEQ plates. Using immunoSEQ multiplex PCR, the repertoire was profiled, and TCRdb retains in-frame clones only, with some absent. The repertoire holds roughly 2.4 million clones, approximately 94% seen once, with approximately 0.13% in the top ten. The clonotype comes from a man between 18 and 35 years old in good health. Material: naive CD4+ T cells sorted from blood. Subset indicated: CD45RA+ positively selected.

The CDR3 DNA reads TGTGCCTGGAGTGTATATCCGGGACAGGGAGAGACCCAGTACTTC. It codes for CAWSVYPGQGETQYF. The chain uses TRBV30 and TRBJ2-5; 9 nucleotides line up with TRBD1. Germline CDR1 is GTSNPN and CDR2 is SVGIG (reference sequence). The CDR3 consists of 15 residues. V shed 0 bases and J 4 bases; nucleotides not matched to a gene: 6.